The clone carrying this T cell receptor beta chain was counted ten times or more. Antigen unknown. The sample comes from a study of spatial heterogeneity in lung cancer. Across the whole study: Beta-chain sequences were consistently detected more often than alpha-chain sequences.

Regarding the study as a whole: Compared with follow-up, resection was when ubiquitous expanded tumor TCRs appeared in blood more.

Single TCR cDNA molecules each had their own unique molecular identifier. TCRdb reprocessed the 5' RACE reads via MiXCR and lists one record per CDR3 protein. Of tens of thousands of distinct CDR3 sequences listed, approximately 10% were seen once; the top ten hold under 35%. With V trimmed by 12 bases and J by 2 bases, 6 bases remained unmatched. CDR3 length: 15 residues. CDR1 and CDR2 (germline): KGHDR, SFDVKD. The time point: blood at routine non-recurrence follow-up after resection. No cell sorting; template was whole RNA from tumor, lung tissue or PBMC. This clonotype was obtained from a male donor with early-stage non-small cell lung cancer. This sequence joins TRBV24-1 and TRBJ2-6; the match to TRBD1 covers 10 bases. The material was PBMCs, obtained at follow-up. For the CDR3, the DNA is TGTGCCGCCGGGACAGGGGCGACTGGGGCCAACGTCCTGACTTTC. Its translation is CAAGTGATGANVLTF.